The 10 T cell receptor beta chains below come from one sample, sequenced in a study of CD8 T cells in Susac syndrome. Reverse transcription of about 0.45 to 1 ug RNA was performed with random hexamers. TCRdb re-called the immunoSEQ multiplex PCR reads with MiXCR, one entry per CDR3 protein. The sample shows 400,000 or so distinct CDR3 sequences, more than 70% of them seen only once. Specimen: CD8+ T cells from PBMCs. All receptors derive from a human donor with multiple sclerosis.

J is TRBJ2-7 and V is TRBV4-1; possible D gene TRBD1, 5 bases. Germline V CDR1 and CDR2: MGHRA, YSYEKL. V was cut by 4 bases and J by 2 bases, with 21 bases left in between. This CDR3 comprises 17 residues. CDR3 sequence: CASSRRQTGKLTYEQYF. In DNA, the CDR3 is TGCGCCAGCAGCCGCAGACAGACTGGCAAGTTAACCTACGAGCAGTACTTC.

V usage is TRBV12-3 or TRBV12-4 and J usage is TRBJ1-5; D unclear. V was clipped by 7 bases and J by 2 bases, with 12 bases between them. The CDR3 loop spans 14 amino acids. The CDR3 is CASNRFGGNQPQHF. The CDR3 nucleotides are TGTGCCAGCAATCGGTTTGGCGGCAATCAGCCCCAGCATTTT.

The chain carries TRBV28 and TRBJ1-1, with D maybe TRBD1 (6 bases). This CDR3 is 15 amino acids long. Looked up from germline, CDR1 is MDHEN and CDR2 is SYDVKM. Trimming pared 6 bases from V and 1 base from J, leaving 15 bases between. The chain's CDR3 is CASSPRQATNTEAFF. Here the CDR3 DNA reads TGTGCCAGCAGCCCACGACAGGCCACGAACACTGAAGCTTTCTTT.

The rearrangement uses TRBV28 and TRBJ1-1; maybe TRBD1 (5 bases). With 3 bases removed from V and 6 bases from J, the gap between germline ends came to 11 bases. The CDR3 sequence is 13 residues long. From germline, CDR1 is MDHEN and CDR2 SYDVKM. CDR3 loop: CASSLGGWPEAFF. The CDR3 DNA reads as TGTGCCAGCAGTTTGGGGGGGTGGCCTGAAGCTTTCTTT.

Here the CDR3 DNA reads TGTGCCAGCATGGAGGGACAGGGGGCCCCCCTACATTTT. As protein: CASMEGQGAPLHF. The chain recombines TRBV28 with TRBJ1-5; 12 positions match TRBD1. The germline gives CDR1 MDHEN, CDR2 SYDVKM. V dropped 7 bases and J dropped 16; count of bases not matched to a gene: 11. The CDR3 consists of 13 residues.

The chain uses TRBV5-1 and TRBJ2-1; 11 bases match TRBD2. From germline, CDR1 is SGHRS and CDR2 YFSETQ. V was pared by 0 bases and J by 0 bases, with 8 bases of the junction left unmatched. The CDR3 loop spans 19 amino acids. CDR3 loop: CASSLELAGESGSYNEQFF. CDR3 nucleotides: TGCGCCAGCAGCTTGGAACTAGCGGGAGAATCAGGCTCCTACAATGAGCAGTTCTTC.

The chain joins TRBV27 to TRBJ1-5; D might be TRBD1 (5 bases). The germline V gene encodes CDR1 MNHEY and CDR2 SMNVEV (reference sequence). The CDR3 length is 15 residues. Between the trimmed V and J ends, which lost 6 bases and 1 base, there was a span of 13 bases. CDR3 bases: TGTGCCAGCAGGCTCATTGGGGGAAGCAATCAGCCCCAGCATTTT. Protein: CASRLIGGSNQPQHF.

The rearrangement joins TRBV18 to TRBJ2-7; D not resolved. This CDR3 has 13 amino acids. Germline CDR1 and CDR2: KGHSH and LQKENI. Trimming shortened V by 5 bases and J by 3 bases, and 11 bases separated the two germline ends. CDR3 loop: CASSSWLYYEQYF. In DNA, the CDR3 is TGTGCCAGCTCATCATGGCTGTACTACGAGCAGTACTTC. The whole variable domain, remainder taken from reference TRBV18 and TRBJ2-7, is NAGVMQNPRHLVRRRGQEARLRCSPMKGHSHVYWYRQLPEEGLKFMVYLQKENIIDESGMPKERFSAEFPKEGPSILRIQQVVRGDSAAYFCASSSWLYYEQYFGPGTRLTVT.

This clonotype has a handful of counts. The chain has TRBV27 and TRBJ2-7; a weak D match, TRBD1 (6 bases). Germline V CDR1 and CDR2: MNHEY, SMNVEV (reference sequence). The CDR3 is made up of 13 amino acids. With 4 bases removed from V and 5 bases from J, the gap between germline ends came to 12 bases. The CDR3, as DNA: TGTGCCAGCAGTTACTCACAGGGTAACGAGCAGTACTTC. Translated: CASSYSQGNEQYF.

V gene TRBV12-3 or TRBV12-4 combines with J gene TRBJ2-4, with D hard to call. The CDR3 length is 12 residues. The V gene lost 2 bases and the J gene lost 5 bases, with 4 bases spanning the gap. The CDR3 DNA follows: TGTGCCAGCAGTTTACGGGAAAACATTCAGTACTTC. Its translation: CASSLRENIQYF.